This section outlines one TCR beta chain sequence together with its context. This CDR3 spans 14 amino acids. Trimming left V 2 bases short and J 14 bases short, with 19 bases between. Germline lookup yields CDR1 SGHTA and CDR2 FQGNSA. The data belong to a study of blood T cell repertoires in COVID-19. Study-level background: T cells, B-cell-depleted T cells, or PBMCs supplied cDNA or gDNA.

In the original analysis: Amplified reference gene primers provided the basis for estimating nucleated cell counts. Profiled with immunoSEQ multiplex PCR; TCRdb holds only in-frame clones, not every one. For V, J and clone size, that table is used; D and trimming come from the DNA. The sample holds around 110,000 clones, roughly 83% seen once. Sequenced material: peripheral blood. The receptor comes from a woman in her 70s with acute or convalescent COVID-19. This rearrangement joins TRBV7-2 to TRBJ2-1; TRBD1 might be the D (6 bases). The CDR3 DNA sequence: TGTGCCAGCAGCTTATCAGGGGTCGTACAAATGGAGTTCTTC. Its protein is CASSLSGVVQMEFF.